This T cell receptor beta chain was profiled in a study of CD8 T cells in ankylosing spondylitis. Overall study findings and caveats: Reactive arthritis synovial fluid and blood previously showed some of these motif variants. Reportedly, matched ankylosing spondylitis synovial fluid was significantly enriched for disease-linked clones. Blood from ankylosing spondylitis patients appeared to carry a characteristic roughly 8-variant TCR beta motif.

Germline V CDR1 and CDR2: SNHLY, FYNNEI. Trimming left V 8 bases short and J 2 bases short, with 6 bases between. The CDR3 length is 11 residues. Each TCR beta library was made by quantitative 5'-RACE that incorporated molecular barcodes. TCRdb redid the calling of the 5' RACE reads with MiXCR, one entry per CDR3 protein. The sample carries over 450,000 distinct CDR3 sequences, about 13% recorded once. A word on this clonotype: Its matching antigen is unknown.

The J gene is TRBJ1-2, the V gene TRBV2; D remains ambiguous. Sample: blood, either unsorted or a sorted T cell fraction (not recorded which). This TCR came from a male donor with ankylosing spondylitis. Here the CDR3 DNA reads TGTGCCAGCGGGAACAACTATGGCTACACCTTC. This codes for CASGNNYGYTF.